Reported below is one TCR beta chain. Antigen specificity is unknown. The sample is drawn from a study of cytomegalovirus exposure and HLA in healthy donors. Study overall: Early released data comprised around 85 million unique TCRs from HLA-typed donors. Study findings and constraints: According to the study, 160 or so TCR beta chains were cytomegalovirus-associated.

A multiplex PCR was run with 60 Vbeta primers and 13 Jbeta primers. Repertoires were generated with immunoSEQ multiplex PCR, while TCRdb's copy carries only in-frame clones and drops some. Across 150,000 or so clones, the top ten clones capture around 1.5% of the sample. The V gene end was trimmed by 1 base and the J gene end by 3 bases; junction bases not matched to a gene: 9. Germline V lookup: CDR1 LGHNA, CDR2 YNFKEQ. CDR3 length equals 16 residues. Though probably carrying unrecorded immune exposures, donors were nominally healthy at sampling. The gene calls are TRBV4-2 and TRBJ2-7; 7 bases are a match to TRBD2. The sample comprised PBMCs. The clonotype comes from a woman in her forties or fifties in good health and CMV-seronegative. The CDR3 DNA is TGTGCCAGCAGCCAAGGTCTAGCGGACGATAGCTACGAGCAGTACTTC. Amino acid sequence: CASSQGLADDSYEQYF.